This TCR beta chain was recovered during a study of CD8+CD57+ T cells in acquired aplastic anemia. Study information: Mean DNA quantity obtained from sorted CD4+ and CD8+ cells was 2.5 to 4 ug.

TCR beta VDJ combinations and CDR3 sequences were profiled from genomic DNA. One entry per CDR3 protein, called by TCRdb with MiXCR from the reads. There are fewer than 200,000 distinct CDR3 sequences in the sample; 48% occur only once, and around 1.8% lies in the top ten. A word on this clonotype: Its antigen is still unknown.

Notes on the study in general: Shared by patients and controls, around 27 CD8+ CDR3s were abundant in patients.

Looked up from germline, CDR1 is LNHNV and CDR2 is YYDKDF (reference sequence). V gave up 6 bases and J gave up 0 bases, with 9 bases separating them. This CDR3 spans 15 amino acids. By flow cytometry, patients selected for sequencing had shown an expansion of CD8+CD57+ cells. Severe acquired aplastic anemia was diagnosed in all patients. No therapy was given to patients before blood sampling. The chain employs TRBV15 and TRBJ1-6, with TRBD1 as a possible D gene (6 bases). Sequences were obtained from sorted CD4+, CD8+, or CD8+CD57+ T cells (not recorded which) from PBMCs. The receptor was derived from a human donor with aplastic anemia. The CDR3 reads CATRTGHSYNSPLHF. The CDR3 nucleotides are TGTGCCACCAGGACAGGCCACTCCTATAATTCACCCCTCCACTTT.